This T cell receptor beta chain was sequenced during a study of blood T cell repertoires in COVID-19. Overall study: Spain, Italy and the United States supplied samples that represented acute and convalescent COVID-19. In each case, the material was cDNA or gDNA derived from T cells, B-cell-depleted T cells, or PBMCs.

This CDR3 has 16 residues. Germline-derived CDR1 and CDR2 are SGHRS and YFSETQ. The V gene end was trimmed by 2 bases and the J gene end by 3 bases; junction bases not matched to a gene: 6. Original analysis: Scientists estimated how many nucleated cells there were by amplifying reference gene primers. Clones were sequenced by immunoSEQ multiplex PCR, and TCRdb holds only the in-frame ones, with some missing. V and J calls plus clone size are reproduced from that table; the DNA served to infer D and trimming. The profile shows around 280,000 clones, around 84% of them singletons. This sequence was found in a man in his 70s with acute or convalescent COVID-19. The V call is TRBV5-1, the J call TRBJ2-2; the match to TRBD2 covers 8 bases. Sequences were obtained from peripheral blood. The CDR3 region has the DNA TGCGCCAGCAGCTTAATGGTCGGGGGGGACACCGGGGAGCTGTTTTTT. Protein product: CASSLMVGGDTGELFF.